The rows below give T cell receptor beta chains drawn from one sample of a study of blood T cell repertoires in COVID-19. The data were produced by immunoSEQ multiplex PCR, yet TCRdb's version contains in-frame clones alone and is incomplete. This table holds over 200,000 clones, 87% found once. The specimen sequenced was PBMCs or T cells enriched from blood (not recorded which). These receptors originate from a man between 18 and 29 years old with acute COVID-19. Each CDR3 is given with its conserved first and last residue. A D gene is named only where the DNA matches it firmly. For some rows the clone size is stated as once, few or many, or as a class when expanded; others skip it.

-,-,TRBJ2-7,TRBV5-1,TGCGCCAGCAGCTTGGCTAGCTCCTACGAGCAGTACTTC,CASSLASSYEQYF
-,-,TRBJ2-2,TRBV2,TGTGCCAGCGAGACAGACACCGGGGAGCTGTTTTTT,CASETDTGELFF
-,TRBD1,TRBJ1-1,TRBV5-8,TGTGCCAGCAGCTGGAACTCGGGACAGGGGGAATCTGGGGGCAACACTGAAGCTTTCTTT,CASSWNSGQGESGGNTEAFF
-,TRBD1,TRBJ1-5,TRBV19,TGTGCCACCAAGGGACAGGGCAATAGCAATCAGCCCCAGCATTTT,CATKGQGNSNQPQHF
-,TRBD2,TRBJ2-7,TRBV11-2,TGTGCCAGCAGCGCTAGCGGGAGGTATTCCTACGAGCAGTACTTC,CASSASGRYSYEQYF
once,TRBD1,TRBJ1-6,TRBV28,TGTGCCAGCAGTTTGAGGACAGGGACGGGTTCACCCCTCCACTTT,CASSLRTGTGSPLHF
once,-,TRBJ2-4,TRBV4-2,TGTGCCAGCAGCCAAGATAGAAGAAACATTCAGTACTTC,CASSQDRRNIQYF
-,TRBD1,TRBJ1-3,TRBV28,TGTGCCAGCATTGACAGGGGGGTTGGAAACACCATATATTTT,CASIDRGVGNTIYF
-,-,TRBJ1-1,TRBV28,TGTGCCAGCAGTTTTAACCTCCACGAGAACCGATTGAACACTGAAGCTTTCTTT,CASSFNLHENRLNTEAFF
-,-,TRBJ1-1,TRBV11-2,TGTGCCAGCAGCAACCCAAGCCGGGATCCTGAAGCTTTCTTT,CASSNPSRDPEAFF
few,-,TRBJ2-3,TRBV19,TGTGCCACCGCCCTCCAGCGGTCACCCCTAGGGCGTGTTACGCAGTATTTT,CATALQRSPLGRVTQYF
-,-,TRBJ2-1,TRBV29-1,TGCAGCGCCAAACAGGGTCCTTACGAGCAGTTCTTC,CSAKQGPYEQFF
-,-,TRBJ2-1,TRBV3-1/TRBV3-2,TGTGCCAGCAGCCAAGATAGCGGCTCCTACAATGAGCAGTTCTTC,CASSQDSGSYNEQFF
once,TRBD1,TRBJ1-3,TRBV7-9,TGTGCCAGCAGCACCAAACAGGGGGCAAATGGAAACACCATATATTTT,CASSTKQGANGNTIYF
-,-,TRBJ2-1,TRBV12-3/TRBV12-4,TGTGCCAGCAGTCTGTACACCGCAGAGCAGTTCTTC,CASSLYTAEQFF
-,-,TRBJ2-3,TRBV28,TGTGCCAGCAGCCCTAACTTCCTAGGTGCTAGCACAGATACGCAGTATTTT,CASSPNFLGASTDTQYF
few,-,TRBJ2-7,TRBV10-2,TGCGCCAGCAGTCCTTCCCAGGGGCTTAAATCCGAGCAGTACTTC,CASSPSQGLKSEQYF
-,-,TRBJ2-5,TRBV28,TGTGCCAGCAGTCCGAGAGGTAGTTGGGAGACCCAGTACTTC,CASSPRGSWETQYF
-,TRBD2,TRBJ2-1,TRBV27,TGTGCCAGCAGTTTTCTCGCGACTAGCGGGAGCTACAATGAGCAGTTCTTC,CASSFLATSGSYNEQFF
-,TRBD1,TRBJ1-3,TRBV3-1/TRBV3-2,TGTGCCAGCAGCCGTAGGGGACAGGGTCTTCCTGGAAACACCATATATTTT,CASSRRGQGLPGNTIYF
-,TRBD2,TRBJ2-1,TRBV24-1,TGTGCCACCGGGACTAGTCTAAGGAATGAGCAGTTCTTC,CATGTSLRNEQFF
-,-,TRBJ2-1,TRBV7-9,TGTGCCAGCACCAGGGAGGTGGATGAGCAGTTCTTC,CASTREVDEQFF
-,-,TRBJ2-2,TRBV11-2,TGTGCCAGCAGCTTAGAAGTAGCGGCTAACACCGGGGAGCTGTTTTTT,CASSLEVAANTGELFF